Below, 25 T cell receptor beta chains from the same sample are listed, as sequenced in a study of lymphopenia after photon versus proton radiotherapy (dated by TCRdb to between 2018 and 2021). The library came from the immunoSEQ multiplex PCR assay. TCRdb mirrors the immuneACCESS table, restricted to in-frame sequences. Some clones are absent from its copies; in checked studies, under half trace to an unresolved V gene, and the reason for the others is unknown. This sample holds some 26,000 clones; roughly four fifths were observed only once. Under 4.5% of the sample belongs to the ten largest clones. The sequenced sample was peripheral blood, obtained from a patient treated with photon-based radiotherapy. These receptors originate from a woman aged 45-65 years with pancreatic cancer.

This clone appeared a single time. This chain uses TRBV4-3 with TRBJ2-3; 7 bases match TRBD2. The V gene's germline CDR1 is LGHNA and CDR2 YSLEER. With 2 bases clipped from V and 2 bases from J, the junction kept 7 bases outside the gene matches. The CDR3 is made up of 16 amino acids. The DNA of the CDR3 is TGCGCCAGCAGCCAACTGGGAGGGATTGTCACAGATACGCAGTATTTT. Translation: CASSQLGGIVTDTQYF.

The chain has TRBV11-2 and TRBJ2-7; 9 bases line up with TRBD1. Germline loops: CDR1 SGHAT, CDR2 FQNNGV. CDR3 length: 15 amino acids. J was trimmed by 1 base and V by 4 bases; bases with no gene match: 5. The CDR3 reads CASSSPGQGSYEQYF. The CDR3, as DNA: TGTGCCAGCAGCTCCCCGGGACAGGGATCCTACGAGCAGTACTTC.

The J gene is TRBJ2-5, the V gene TRBV21-1; the DNA was not used to check the table's D call, TRBD2. TRBV21-1 is a known pseudogene. The CDR3 has 16 amino acids. This chain's CDR3 is CASSTRLAGVRETQYF. The CDR3 DNA reads as TGTGCCAGCAGCACCCGACTAGCGGGAGTGAGAGAGACCCAGTACTTC.

This rearrangement joins TRBV7-9 to TRBJ2-7, with D maybe TRBD2 (6 bases). The V end was cut by 5 bases, the J end by 5 bases, with 7 bases between. Germline assignment: CDR1 SEHNR and CDR2 FQNEAQ (reference sequence). There are 11 residues in the CDR3. This chain's CDR3 is CASSPGDEQYF. The CDR3 DNA reads TGTGCCAGCAGCCCGGGAGACGAGCAGTACTTC.

The chain carries TRBV11-3 and TRBJ1-1; D uncertain. V was pared by 6 bases and J by 11 bases, with 19 bases between. The germline gives CDR1 SGHNT, CDR2 YENEEA. This CDR3 has 13 amino acids. The CDR3 coding sequence is TGTGCCAGCAGACTACCTCGGCTCTCCGGGGCTTTCTTT. Translation gives CASRLPRLSGAFF.

V is TRBV6-5 and J is TRBJ2-1; TRBD2 agrees at 12 bases. CDR3 length: 15 amino acids. Trimming at V came to 5 bases and at J to 3 bases, leaving 2 bases not matched to a gene. The germline V gene encodes CDR1 MNHEY and CDR2 SVGAGI. CDR3 region: CASSLGLAGYNEQFF. The CDR3 DNA reads as TGTGCCAGCAGTCTGGGACTAGCGGGCTACAATGAGCAGTTCTTC.

The chain couples TRBV16 to TRBJ2-5; D uncertain. Trimming took 3 bases from V and 4 from J, leaving 12 bases between them. CDR1 is KGHSY, CDR2 FQNENV, per germline. The length of the CDR3 is 14 residues. The CDR3 loop reads CASSHWAGRETQYF. DNA of the CDR3: TGTGCCAGCAGCCATTGGGCCGGGCGAGAGACCCAGTACTTC.

The rearrangement uses TRBV7-6 and TRBJ2-2, with 7 positions matching TRBD2. Germline CDR1 reads SGHVS; CDR2 reads FNYEAQ. Trimming removed 0 bases from V and 8 bases from J; junction bases left unmatched: 9. This CDR3 contains 16 residues. The CDR3 sequence is CASSLAPSGVRGELFF. The CDR3 DNA follows: TGTGCCAGCAGCTTAGCGCCTAGCGGAGTTCGGGGGGAGCTGTTTTTT.

With respect to this clone: The junction differs from germline at one of its ends, possibly a read error. The rearrangement links TRBV7-3 to TRBJ1-1; no clear D. CDR1 and CDR2 from the germline V gene are SGHTA and FQGTGA. The CDR3 covers 12 residues. The chain's CDR3 is CASSQSDTEAFF. CDR3 nucleotide sequence: TGCGCCAGCAGCCAATCGGACACTGAAGCTTTCTTT.

V is TRBV19 and J is TRBJ2-5, with D unclear. This CDR3 has 15 amino acids. Trimming took 2 bases from V and 1 from J, leaving 11 bases between them. Germline lookup yields CDR1 LNHDA and CDR2 SQIVND (reference sequence). The CDR3 DNA follows: TGTGCCAGTAGTATAAGGGCCAGGCTCCAAGAGACCCAGTACTTC. Translation gives CASSIRARLQETQYF. Variable domain in full (rest from reference TRBV19 and TRBJ2-5): DGGITQSPKYLFRKEGQNVTLSCEQNLNHDAMYWYRQDPGQGLRLIYYSQIVNDFQKGDIAEGYSVSREKKESFPLTVTSAQKNPTAFYLCASSIRARLQETQYFGPGTRLLVL.

By sample share, this clone is medium-sized. The chain links TRBV28 to TRBJ2-5; unclear D gene. The CDR3 sequence is 11 residues long. Deletions cut 3 bases from V and 5 bases from J, with 4 bases between. CDR1 MDHEN and CDR2 SYDVKM come from the germline V gene. CDR3 nucleotide sequence: TGTGCCAGCAGTTTCGGGGAGACCCAGTACTTC. Its translation is CASSFGETQYF. Full variable domain (rest looked up from reference TRBV28 and TRBJ2-5): DVKVTQSSRYLVKRTGEKVFLECVQDMDHENMFWYRQDPGLGLRLIYFSYDVKMKEKGDIPEGYSVSREKKERFSLILESASTNQTSMYLCASSFGETQYFGPGTRLLVL.

The chain links TRBV5-1 to TRBJ2-7; D perhaps matches TRBD2 (6 bases). The CDR3 has 15 amino acids. Trimming took 3 bases from V and 2 from J, leaving 15 bases between them. CDR1 SGHRS and CDR2 YFSETQ come from the germline V gene. CDR3 residues: CASSWGSGQAYEQYF. The CDR3 bases are TGCGCCAGCAGCTGGGGGAGCGGGCAAGCCTACGAGCAGTACTTC.

This clone was seen once. V is TRBV2 and J is TRBJ2-7; the D is unclear. The V and J ends lost 8 bases and 4 bases respectively, with 6 bases between them. This CDR3 region has 10 residues. Germline assignment: CDR1 SNHLY and CDR2 FYNNEI. The DNA of the CDR3 is TGTGCCAGCGTACGTTACGAGCAGTACTTC. Translating it yields CASVRYEQYF.

The chain joins TRBV7-8 to TRBJ2-3; no firm D call. Deletions cut 5 bases from V and 6 bases from J, with 9 bases between. The CDR3 runs 12 residues. Germline CDR1 is SGHVS and CDR2 is FQNEAQ. CDR3 in DNA: TGTGCCAGCAGCCCAGACGGGGATACGCAGTATTTT. The encoded protein is CASSPDGDTQYF.

The J gene is TRBJ2-7, the V gene TRBV5-6; 9 bases match TRBD1. CDR1 and CDR2 from the germline V gene are SGHDT and YYEEEE. Trimming at V came to 2 bases and at J to 6 bases, leaving 9 bases not matched to a gene. This CDR3 has 15 amino acids. CDR3 bases: TGTGCCAGCAGCTTAGGACAGGGGCCCCGAGGCGAGCAGTACTTC. Its protein is CASSLGQGPRGEQYF.

The chain joins TRBV28 to TRBJ1-2; D is unresolved. The CDR3 has 12 residues. Germline lookup yields CDR1 MDHEN and CDR2 SYDVKM. V shed 3 bases and J shed 5 bases, with 7 bases lying between them. The CDR3 protein is CASSFGEYGYTF. The CDR3 nucleotides read TGTGCCAGCAGTTTCGGAGAATATGGCTACACCTTC.

The J gene is TRBJ2-1, the V gene TRBV7-8; no clear D gene. V shed 4 bases and J shed 0 bases, with 13 bases lying between them. The CDR3 is made up of 16 amino acids. From germline, CDR1 is SGHVS and CDR2 FQNEAQ. As DNA, the CDR3 is TGTGCCAGCAGCTCCCCGAGCGCGAGCTCCTACAATGAGCAGTTCTTC. It codes for CASSSPSASSYNEQFF.

This clone was observed a few times. The gene calls are TRBV2 and TRBJ1-2; no clear D gene. Germline CDR1 and CDR2: SNHLY and FYNNEI. This CDR3 comprises 12 residues. Trimming stripped 11 bases from V and 2 bases from J, with 12 bases between. DNA for the CDR3: TGTGCCGCGGGATCAGAGAACTATGGCTACACCTTC. Protein product: CAAGSENYGYTF. The full variable domain, its missing parts supplied by reference TRBV2 and TRBJ1-2, is EPEVTQTPSHQVTQMGQEVILRCVPISNHLYFYWYRQILGQKVEFLVSFYNNEISEKSEIFDDQFSVERPDGSNFTLKIRSTKLEDSAMYFCAAGSENYGYTFGSGTRLTVV.

This clone has only a few counts. The J gene is TRBJ1-5, the V gene TRBV23-1, with D perhaps TRBD1 (6 bases). TRBV23-1 is marked as an open reading frame, function uncertain. V was trimmed by 4 bases and J by 1 base, leaving 20 bases between them. The CDR3 is 18 residues long. Written as DNA, the CDR3 is TGCGCCAGCAGTCTCACCGAACAGGGACTCGGGAGCAATCAGCCCCAGCATTTT. Amino acids: CASSLTEQGLGSNQPQHF.

The chain employs TRBV7-2 and TRBJ2-7, with 10 bases aligning to TRBD2. Germline V gene data show CDR1 as SGHTA and CDR2 as FQGNSA. The junction had 6 bases not matched to a gene; V was cut back by 1 base and J by 3 bases. The length of the CDR3 is 16 residues. CDR3 nucleotide sequence: TGTGCCAGCAGCTTAGAGTCGTCTAGCGGGAGCTACGAGCAGTACTTC. This codes for CASSLESSSGSYEQYF.

The CDR3 bases are TGTGCCAGCAGACCGACTAGCGGGGGGGTAGATACGCAGTATTTT. Protein: CASRPTSGGVDTQYF. The chain has TRBV7-8 and TRBJ2-3; 14 bases agree with TRBD2. The ends lost 6 bases at V and 5 bases at J; junction bases unmatched: 4. Germline-derived CDR1 and CDR2 are SGHVS and FQNEAQ. The CDR3 is 15 amino acids.

The V and J genes are TRBV28 and TRBJ1-5; 7 positions match TRBD1. Losses at the gene ends were 5 bases for V and 1 base for J; bases not matched to a gene: 5. The CDR3 spans 15 residues. Germline V gene data show CDR1 as MDHEN and CDR2 as SYDVKM. For the CDR3, the DNA is TGTGCCAGCAGTCCCCACAGGGGCAGCAATCAGCCCCAGCATTTT. Its protein product is CASSPHRGSNQPQHF.

This clone showed up just a few times. CDR3 nucleotides: TGCGCCAGCAGCCAAGATCCGGGTCAGCAAGAGACCCAGTACTTC. It yields the protein CASSQDPGQQETQYF. The rearrangement links TRBV4-3 to TRBJ2-5; D not resolved. The CDR3 covers 15 residues. The V gene's germline CDR1 is LGHNA and CDR2 YSLEER. The V end lost 0 bases, the J end lost 2 bases, and 10 bases lay between the germline ends.

J is TRBJ2-7 and V is TRBV19, with D perhaps matching TRBD2 (6 bases). The CDR3 loop spans 14 amino acids. Germline assignment: CDR1 LNHDA and CDR2 SQIVND (reference sequence). V was pared by 5 bases and J by 0 bases, with 11 bases between. CDR3 DNA: TGTGCCAGTAGTTCCCACGGGAGCTCCTACGAGCAGTACTTC. The encoded protein is CASSSHGSSYEQYF. Complete variable domain (other parts from reference TRBV19 and TRBJ2-7): DGGITQSPKYLFRKEGQNVTLSCEQNLNHDAMYWYRQDPGQGLRLIYYSQIVNDFQKGDIAEGYSVSREKKESFPLTVTSAQKNPTAFYLCASSSHGSSYEQYFGPGTRLTVT.

V gene TRBV7-9 combines with J gene TRBJ2-1, with D perhaps TRBD2 (6 bases). CDR1 is SEHNR, CDR2 FQNEAQ, per germline (reference sequence). CDR3 length: 15 amino acids. Between the trimmed V and J ends, which lost 1 base and 7 bases, there was a span of 14 bases. CDR3 sequence reads: CASSLGSGDRNEQFF. CDR3 nucleotide sequence: TGTGCCAGCAGCTTAGGATCGGGAGATCGGAATGAGCAGTTCTTC.